This is a list of T cell receptor beta chains from one sample in a study of control samples from healthy donors and cancer patients. Method: immunoSEQ multiplex PCR; TCRdb's copy keeps in-frame clones and lacks some. Here the sample spans approximately 130,000 clones, around 87% being singletons. The sequencing input was blood. The source is a man aged 60 to 69 in good health. The CDR3 runs from the conserved cysteine through the conserved F or W. D genes are given only for firm matches. Clone size appears in some rows only: once, few, many, or a class for an expanded clone.

>TRBD2|NA|TRBJ2-1|TRBV7-3
CASSPAPGLADSPVF
TGTGCCAGCAGCCCCGCCCCGGGACTAGCGGACTCACCCGTCTTC
>TRBD1|NA|TRBJ2-6|TRBV7-7
CASSWDRLHSGGANVLTF
TGTGCCAGCAGCTGGGACAGACTCCATTCCGGGGGGGCCAACGTCCTGACTTTC
>TRBD2|NA|TRBJ2-1|TRBV24-1
CATSDPSGGTYNEQFF
TGTGCCACCAGTGATCCTAGCGGGGGCACCTACAATGAGCAGTTCTTC
>TRBD1|NA|TRBJ1-5|TRBV9
CASSVGDSSNQPQHF
TGTGCCAGCAGCGTTGGGGACAGCAGCAATCAGCCCCAGCATTTT
>NA|NA|TRBJ1-2|TRBV20-1
CSARSVNGYTF
TGCAGTGCTAGATCAGTGAATGGCTACACCTTC
>NA|NA|TRBJ1-5|TRBV9
CASSPLAARYSNQPQHF
TGTGCCAGCAGCCCCCTGGCCGCTAGGTATAGCAATCAGCCCCAGCATTTT
>TRBD1|NA|TRBJ2-1|TRBV5-8
CASSSTTGVPYNEQFF
TGTGCCAGCAGCTCCACGACAGGGGTGCCCTACAATGAGCAGTTCTTC
>TRBD2|NA|TRBJ2-1|TRBV5-1
CASSLGGLSYNEQFF
TGCGCCAGCAGCCTCGGGGGGTTGTCCTACAATGAGCAGTTCTTC
>TRBD1|NA|TRBJ1-1|TRBV11-1
CASSLLQGMNTEAFF
TGTGCCAGCAGCCTACTACAGGGGATGAACACTGAAGCTTTCTTT
>TRBD1|NA|TRBJ2-7|TRBV24-1
CATGEGTGNYEQYF
TGTGCCACCGGGGAAGGGACAGGGAACTACGAGCAGTACTTC
>NA|once|TRBJ1-1|TRBV7-9
CASSLEQGGAFF
TGTGCCAGCAGCTTAGAACAGGGCGGGGCTTTCTTT
>TRBD1|NA|TRBJ1-6|TRBV11-2
CASSPRTGNNSPLHF
TGTGCCAGCAGCCCCCGGACAGGGAATAATTCACCCCTCCACTTT
>TRBD1|NA|TRBJ2-7|TRBV7-2
CASSFQGQAFYEQYF
TGTGCCAGCAGCTTTCAGGGACAGGCTTTCTACGAGCAGTACTTC
>TRBD2|NA|TRBJ2-2|TRBV6-6
CASSLTSGGNGELFF
TGTGCCAGCAGCCTCACTAGCGGGGGGAACGGGGAGCTGTTTTTT